What follows are 21 T cell receptor beta chains derived from one specimen sequenced in a study of cytomegalovirus exposure and HLA in healthy donors. The PCR was carried out with 60 Vbeta primers and 13 Jbeta primers. Repertoires were generated with immunoSEQ multiplex PCR, while TCRdb's copy carries only in-frame clones and drops some. The data show roughly 170,000 clones, about four fifths seen once. Sequenced material: PBMCs. These TCRs come from a girl aged 5 to 17 in good health and CMV-seropositive.

V usage is TRBV7-2 and J usage is TRBJ1-1; 8 nucleotides line up with TRBD1. The ends lost 5 bases at V and 2 bases at J; junction bases unmatched: 7. Germline values: CDR1 SGHTA, CDR2 FQGNSA. The CDR3 runs to 15 residues. The CDR3 DNA reads TGTGCCAGCAGCCCCAGACAGGGGCTAAACACTGAAGCTTTCTTT. Translating it yields CASSPRQGLNTEAFF. The entire variable domain, with the rest obtained from reference TRBV7-2 and TRBJ1-1, is as follows: GAGVSQSPSNKVTEKGKDVELRCDPISGHTALYWYRQSLGQGLEFLIYFQGNSAPDKSGLPSDRFSAERTGGSVSTLTIQRTQQEDSAVYLCASSPRQGLNTEAFFGQGTRLTVV.

The chain recombines TRBV11-2 with TRBJ2-3; possible D gene TRBD1, 6 bases. This CDR3 comprises 17 residues. The V end lost 2 bases, the J end lost 0 bases, and 15 bases lay between the germline ends. Germline V gene lookup returns CDR1 SGHAT and CDR2 FQNNGV. Here the CDR3 DNA reads TGTGCCAGCAGCTTAATAACAGGGCCTCATAGCACAGATACGCAGTATTTT. Translated: CASSLITGPHSTDTQYF.

The V and J genes are TRBV10-2 and TRBJ2-7; tentative D call: TRBD1 (6 bases). CDR3 length: 14 amino acids. Germline loops: CDR1 WSHSY, CDR2 SAAADI. The V gene lost 0 bases and the J gene lost 9 bases, with 15 bases spanning the gap. The CDR3 here is CASSESELGGGQYF. DNA of the CDR3: TGCGCCAGCAGTGAGTCGGAGCTTGGGGGCGGGCAGTACTTC.

The chain links TRBV6-1 to TRBJ1-6, with D possibly being TRBD1 (5 bases). V was shortened by 4 bases and J by 9 bases, with 16 bases between the two germline ends. Germline CDR1 reads MNHNS; CDR2 reads SASEGT. The CDR3 length is 15 residues. The DNA of the CDR3 is TGTGCCAGCAGTGTTGGGGGGGTCTCTAGTTCACCCCTCCACTTT. Protein: CASSVGGVSSSPLHF.

This clone was found once. V is TRBV4-1 and J is TRBJ2-1; D not resolved. Trimming left V 0 bases short and J 0 bases short, with 9 bases between. This CDR3 comprises 16 residues. Germline values: CDR1 MGHRA, CDR2 YSYEKL. Here the CDR3 DNA reads TGCGCCAGCAGCCAAGATGAAGCGAGCTCCTACAATGAGCAGTTCTTC. It encodes CASSQDEASSYNEQFF.

The chain employs TRBV19 and TRBJ2-2, with 8 nucleotides matching TRBD1. The CDR3 has 16 amino acids. Germline CDR1 reads LNHDA; CDR2 reads SQIVND (reference sequence). V gave up 3 bases and J gave up 5 bases; unmatched junction bases: 8. CDR3 nucleotide sequence: TGTGCCAGTAGTATGGGGGCAGGGGGCGAGACCGGGGAGCTGTTTTTT. It specifies CASSMGAGGETGELFF.

This clone came up a few times. V and J are TRBV2 and TRBJ1-5, with 7 bases matching TRBD1. The CDR3 consists of 14 residues. V gave up 6 bases and J gave up 2 bases; unmatched junction bases: 4. Looked up from germline, CDR1 is SNHLY and CDR2 is FYNNEI. This CDR3 is CASSTDRGNQPQHF. As DNA, the CDR3 is TGTGCCAGCAGCACCGACAGGGGCAATCAGCCCCAGCATTTT. The complete variable domain, with remaining parts taken from reference TRBV2 and TRBJ1-5, reads EPEVTQTPSHQVTQMGQEVILRCVPISNHLYFYWYRQILGQKVEFLVSFYNNEISEKSEIFDDQFSVERPDGSNFTLKIRSTKLEDSAMYFCASSTDRGNQPQHFGDGTRLSIL.

The chain couples TRBV2 to TRBJ1-6; D may be TRBD1 (6 bases). The CDR3 totals 17 residues. Germline values: CDR1 SNHLY, CDR2 FYNNEI. Trimming removed 6 bases from V and 6 bases from J, with 21 bases in between. The chain's CDR3 is CASRHRDGRRVNSPLHF. Here the CDR3 DNA reads TGTGCCAGCAGGCACAGGGACGGGCGTAGGGTTAATTCACCCCTCCACTTT.

This clone was recorded a few times. The gene calls are TRBV6-1 and TRBJ1-1; TRBD1 agrees at 7 bases. CDR1 is MNHNS, CDR2 SASEGT, per germline. V lost 0 bases and J lost 1; bases outside the gene matches: 2. This CDR3 has 15 amino acids. The CDR3, as DNA: TGTGCCAGCAGTGAAGCCGGGACAGAGAACACTGAAGCTTTCTTT. Protein: CASSEAGTENTEAFF.

The chain couples TRBV2 to TRBJ2-7; TRBD1 matches at 9 bases. The V gene's germline CDR1 is SNHLY and CDR2 FYNNEI. The J segment lost 3 bases and the V segment lost 6 bases, leaving 3 bases of the junction unmatched. This CDR3 is 13 amino acids long. Written as DNA, the CDR3 is TGTGCCAGCAGACGGACAGGGGTCTACGAGCAGTACTTC. Encoded protein: CASRRTGVYEQYF.

This clone was counted between two and nine times. The CDR3 is CASSLVGRGRADTQYF. The CDR3 DNA sequence: TGTGCCAGCAGCTTAGTAGGGCGGGGGCGGGCAGATACGCAGTATTTT. This chain joins TRBV7-8 and TRBJ2-3; D is perhaps TRBD2 (7 bases). This CDR3 comprises 16 residues. Germline V lookup: CDR1 SGHVS, CDR2 FQNEAQ. V was trimmed by 1 base and J by 4 bases, leaving 15 bases between them.

J is TRBJ2-7 and V is TRBV5-1; 11 bases line up with TRBD2. V lost 4 bases and J lost 6; bases outside the gene matches: 15. Germline lookup yields CDR1 SGHRS and CDR2 YFSETQ. The CDR3 sequence is 17 residues long. This chain's CDR3 is CASSHGGASSGRPEQYF. CDR3 nucleotides: TGCGCCAGCAGCCACGGGGGGGCGTCTAGCGGGAGGCCCGAGCAGTACTTC. The variable domain in full, with the rest retrieved from reference TRBV5-1 and TRBJ2-7, is KAGVTQTPRYLIKTRGQQVTLSCSPISGHRSVSWYQQTPGQGLQFLFEYFSETQRNKGNFPGRFSGRQFSNSRSEMNVSTLELGDSALYLCASSHGGASSGRPEQYFGPGTRLTVT.

This clone was seen just once. Its ends do not fully match the called genes, so a read error is possible. The chain recombines TRBV2 with TRBJ1-2; 9 nucleotides agree with TRBD1. Germline CDR1 is SNHLY and CDR2 is FYNNEI. The CDR3 is made up of 13 amino acids. CDR3 bases: TGTGCCAGCCTCCAGGGACAGGGCTATCGCTACACCTTC. It yields the protein CASLQGQGYRYTF.

The genes are TRBV9 and TRBJ1-1; 7 positions agree with TRBD1. The CDR3 sequence is 14 residues long. V trimming: 5 bases; J trimming: 5 bases; junction bases outside the gene matches: 9. Germline assignment: CDR1 SGDLS and CDR2 YYNGEE. Here the CDR3 reads CASSAWDSGTEAFF. Written as DNA, the CDR3 is TGTGCCAGCAGTGCTTGGGACAGTGGGACTGAAGCTTTCTTT.

This clone was found once. The rearrangement joins TRBV5-5 to TRBJ1-2; possibly TRBD1 for D (5 bases). CDR1 SGHKS and CDR2 YYEKEE come from the germline V gene (reference sequence). Trimming left V 3 bases short and J 3 bases short, with 6 bases between. The CDR3 runs 12 residues. The DNA of the CDR3 is TGTGCCAGCAGCTGGGACTACTATGGCTACACCTTC. This codes for CASSWDYYGYTF.

The J gene is TRBJ1-2, the V gene TRBV13; D is undetermined. V was shortened by 2 bases and J by 5 bases, with 12 bases between the two germline ends. From germline, CDR1 is PRHDT and CDR2 FYEKMQ (reference sequence). This CDR3 has 14 residues. In DNA form, the CDR3 reads TGTGCCAGCAGCTTAAAGGAGGGCTGGTATGGCTACACCTTC. It translates to CASSLKEGWYGYTF.

V is TRBV6-1 and J is TRBJ1-1; D is uncertain. This CDR3 has 14 amino acids. Germline V gene sequence: CDR1 MNHNS, CDR2 SASEGT. V was cut by 2 bases and J by 0 bases, with 7 bases left in between. CDR3 residues: CASSETPLNTEAFF. The CDR3 region has the DNA TGTGCCAGCAGTGAAACTCCCTTGAACACTGAAGCTTTCTTT.

A few counts support this clone. The chain combines TRBV7-3 with TRBJ1-1; a possible D gene is TRBD1 (5 bases). CDR3 length equals 15 residues. The V end was cut by 1 base, the J end by 6 bases, with 15 bases between. Germline CDR1 and CDR2: SGHTA and FQGTGA. The CDR3 coding sequence is TGTGCCAGCAGCTTAAGGGCAGGGTCTGATGCTGAAGCTTTCTTT. Translated: CASSLRAGSDAEAFF.

This clone occurred once. V usage is TRBV9 and J usage is TRBJ1-2, with 8 bases lining up with TRBD1. The CDR3 contains 12 residues. CDR1 and CDR2 from the germline V gene are SGDLS and YYNGEE. The J segment lost 7 bases and the V segment lost 4 bases, leaving 3 bases of the junction unmatched. The CDR3 loop reads CASSTGGGGYTF. The CDR3 DNA reads as TGTGCCAGCAGCACAGGGGGGGGTGGCTACACCTTC.

This chain connects TRBV29-1 to TRBJ1-2; 8 bases map to TRBD1. Per the germline V gene, CDR1 is SQVTM and CDR2 is ANQGSEA. The CDR3 is 14 residues long. CDR3 DNA: TGCAGTATAGGGACAGGAAACACTAACTATGGCTACACCTTC. It specifies CSIGTGNTNYGYTF.

The rearrangement links TRBV2 to TRBJ1-6; 7 bases are a match to TRBD1. The germline V gene encodes CDR1 SNHLY and CDR2 FYNNEI. The CDR3 has 16 residues. Trimming at V came to 5 bases and at J to 8 bases, leaving 12 bases not matched to a gene. In DNA, the CDR3 is TGTGCCAGCAGTAACGAGAGACCAACAGGGGATTCACCCCTCCACTTT. Translating it yields CASSNERPTGDSPLHF.